Below are 23 T cell receptor beta chains sequenced from a single sample in a study of blood T cell repertoires in COVID-19. Generated by immunoSEQ multiplex PCR, the TCRdb table keeps only in-frame clones and is missing some. Among 150,000 or so clones listed, about 88% were seen once. Sequenced material: peripheral blood. These receptors were obtained from a man in his sixties with active or convalescent COVID-19.

V usage is TRBV2 and J usage is TRBJ2-3, with D uncertain. Germline V gives CDR1 SNHLY, CDR2 FYNNEI. The CDR3 consists of 14 residues. The V and J ends lost 4 bases and 2 bases respectively, with 10 bases between them. The CDR3 DNA is TGTGCCAGCAGTGCCCTTTATTACACAGATACGCAGTATTTT. Its translation is CASSALYYTDTQYF. Looking up the rest from reference TRBV2 and TRBJ2-3 gives the full variable domain: EPEVTQTPSHQVTQMGQEVILRCVPISNHLYFYWYRQILGQKVEFLVSFYNNEISEKSEIFDDQFSVERPDGSNFTLKIRSTKLEDSAMYFCASSALYYTDTQYFGPGTRLTVL.

The chain joins TRBV2 to TRBJ1-1, with unresolved D. V dropped 8 bases and J dropped 0 bases, with 16 bases sitting between them. CDR1 and CDR2 (germline): SNHLY, FYNNEI. This CDR3 has 15 residues. The CDR3 spells CASLGRENMNTEAFF. In DNA form, the CDR3 reads TGTGCCAGCCTAGGACGGGAGAACATGAACACTGAAGCTTTCTTT.

This clone was seen a handful of times. The chain is built from TRBV20-1 and TRBJ1-1; D might be TRBD1 (5 bases). The V end lost 3 bases, the J end lost 6 bases, and 20 bases lay between the germline ends. The CDR3 loop spans 15 amino acids. The germline V gene encodes CDR1 DFQATT and CDR2 SNEGSKA (reference sequence). CDR3 loop: CSASRSPGGEAEAFF. The CDR3 DNA reads as TGCAGTGCTAGTAGAAGTCCTGGAGGGGAGGCTGAAGCTTTCTTT.

The chain uses TRBV18 and TRBJ1-5, with D maybe TRBD1 (5 bases). This CDR3 is built from 15 residues. CDR1 is KGHSH and CDR2 is LQKENI in the germline V gene. V was cut by 3 bases and J by 2 bases, with 11 bases left in between. The CDR3 sequence is CASSPQGGRNQPQHF. The CDR3 DNA is TGTGCCAGCTCACCGCAGGGAGGGCGCAATCAGCCCCAGCATTTT.

Written as DNA, the CDR3 is TGTGCCAGCAGTGGAGGTACAGGTGGTTCACCCCTCCACTTT. Encoded protein: CASSGGTGGSPLHF. The chain carries TRBV25-1 and TRBJ1-6, with D possibly matching TRBD1 (5 bases). This CDR3 contains 14 residues. Trimming stripped 4 bases from V and 9 bases from J, with 13 bases between. From germline, CDR1 is MGHDK and CDR2 SYGVNS.

V usage is TRBV7-2 and J usage is TRBJ1-1; D remains unclear. Trimming pared 1 base from V and 8 bases from J, leaving 11 bases between. CDR3 length: 13 amino acids. Germline V lookup: CDR1 SGHTA, CDR2 FQGNSA. This CDR3 reads CASSLVREGEAFF. The CDR3 nucleotides read TGTGCCAGCAGCTTAGTAAGGGAGGGCGAAGCTTTCTTT.

The chain has TRBV10-2 and TRBJ1-1, with D perhaps TRBD1 (5 bases). The CDR3 extends over 14 amino acids. CDR1 and CDR2 from the germline V gene are WSHSY and SAAADI. With 3 bases removed from V and 1 base from J, the gap between germline ends came to 9 bases. The CDR3 loop reads CASSDGRANTEAFF. As DNA, the CDR3 is TGCGCCAGCAGTGATGGCAGGGCGAACACTGAAGCTTTCTTT.

The CDR3, as DNA: TGTGCCAGCAGCGGACAGGGCCCTCAGCCCCAGCATTTT. Translation: CASSGQGPQPQHF. J is TRBJ1-5 and V is TRBV6-6, with 8 bases that match TRBD1. CDR1 and CDR2 from the germline V gene are MNHNY and SVGAGI (reference sequence). The CDR3 is made up of 13 amino acids. The V segment lost 6 bases and the J segment 6 bases; nucleotides outside the gene matches: 4.

The chain has TRBV2 and TRBJ2-7; 7 nucleotides align to TRBD1. Losses at the gene ends were 6 bases for V and 8 bases for J; bases not matched to a gene: 13. The CDR3 consists of 14 residues. Germline V CDR1 and CDR2: SNHLY, FYNNEI. CDR3 residues: CASRGTDILRKQYF. The CDR3 region has the DNA TGTGCCAGCAGGGGGACAGACATCCTACGAAAGCAGTACTTC. The full variable domain, rest sourced from reference TRBV2 and TRBJ2-7, is EPEVTQTPSHQVTQMGQEVILRCVPISNHLYFYWYRQILGQKVEFLVSFYNNEISEKSEIFDDQFSVERPDGSNFTLKIRSTKLEDSAMYFCASRGTDILRKQYFGPGTRLTVT.

The chain has TRBV5-1 and TRBJ2-7; possibly TRBD1 for D (6 bases). The CDR3 loop spans 15 amino acids. Trimming cost V 2 bases and J 0 bases, with 12 bases left between them. The germline gives CDR1 SGHRS, CDR2 YFSETQ. CDR3 in DNA: TGCGCCAGCAGCTTTTCAGGGGCCTTCTCCTACGAGCAGTACTTC. Amino acid sequence: CASSFSGAFSYEQYF.

The chain uses TRBV27 and TRBJ2-7; 13 bases map to TRBD2. The V gene's germline CDR1 is MNHEY and CDR2 SMNVEV (reference sequence). Trimming took 6 bases from V and 2 from J; bases not matched to a gene: 22. This CDR3 contains 21 residues. The CDR3 loop is CASRSGAMGFWGTSGAYEQYF. The DNA for the CDR3 is TGTGCCAGCAGGTCAGGTGCTATGGGATTTTGGGGGACTAGCGGGGCCTACGAGCAGTACTTC.

This chain connects TRBV10-3 to TRBJ2-2; TRBD1 might be the D (5 bases). CDR3 length: 15 amino acids. Germline CDR1 reads ENHRY; CDR2 reads SYGVKD. The V and J ends lost 0 bases and 2 bases respectively, with 7 bases between them. CDR3: CAISESRDNTGELFF. In nucleotides, the CDR3 is TGTGCCATCAGTGAGTCCAGGGATAACACCGGGGAGCTGTTTTTT.

The J gene is TRBJ1-4, the V gene TRBV5-4; D is possibly TRBD1 (5 bases). CDR3 size: 14 residues. CDR1 and CDR2 from the germline V gene are SGHNT and YYREEE (reference sequence). V was trimmed by 4 bases and J by 0 bases, leaving 7 bases between them. Here the CDR3 DNA reads TGTGCCAGCAGCCGGACACCAACTAATGAAAAACTGTTTTTT. This gives the protein CASSRTPTNEKLFF.

This clone was found once. The CDR3, as DNA: TGTGCCAGCTCACCAAATAGCGGGAGATTGGTCTACGAGCAGTACTTC. Protein: CASSPNSGRLVYEQYF. The genes are TRBV18 and TRBJ2-7, with 9 bases aligning to TRBD2. Germline CDR1 reads KGHSH; CDR2 reads LQKENI. Unmatched junction bases numbered 8, after V lost 2 bases and J lost 3 bases. This CDR3 has 16 residues.

The V gene is TRBV18, the J gene TRBJ1-2, with 9 bases lining up with TRBD1. There are 15 residues in the CDR3. V was clipped by 2 bases and J by 7 bases; unmatched bases: 8. Looked up from germline, CDR1 is KGHSH and CDR2 is LQKENI. DNA for the CDR3: TGTGCCAGCTCACCAGCCGACAGGGGGAAAGGTGGCTACACCTTC. The encoded protein is CASSPADRGKGGYTF.

This chain uses TRBV20-1 with TRBJ1-1; no definite D call. Trimming left V 3 bases short and J 6 bases short, with 8 bases between. Germline V lookup: CDR1 DFQATT, CDR2 SNEGSKA (reference sequence). The CDR3 loop spans 11 amino acids. The CDR3: CSASPQSEAFF. CDR3 in DNA: TGCAGTGCTAGCCCCCAGTCTGAAGCTTTCTTT.

The J gene is TRBJ2-1, the V gene TRBV4-1, with 10 bases that match TRBD2. The CDR3 has 17 residues. Trimming cost V 0 bases and J 3 bases; bases outside gene matches: 5. CDR1 and CDR2 (germline): MGHRA, YSYEKL. The CDR3 region is CASSQDPASGSYNEQFF. CDR3 sequence (DNA): TGCGCCAGCAGCCAAGATCCTGCTAGCGGGAGCTACAATGAGCAGTTCTTC.

The chain is built from TRBV10-3 and TRBJ1-2; TRBD1 is a possible D gene (6 bases). The V gene's germline CDR1 is ENHRY and CDR2 SYGVKD. The CDR3 length is 13 residues. Trimming stripped 6 bases from V and 4 bases from J, with 12 bases between. CDR3 bases: TGTGCCATCAGCCGGGACACGCTCTATGGCTACACCTTC. Translation: CAISRDTLYGYTF.

This chain links TRBV5-1 with TRBJ2-5; TRBD1 might be the D (6 bases). CDR1 is SGHRS, CDR2 YFSETQ, per germline. V lost 0 bases, J lost 2 bases, and 11 bases lay in between. CDR3 length: 15 residues. Written as DNA, the CDR3 is TGCGCCAGCAGCTTGGCTGGAGACAGGCAAGAGACCCAGTACTTC. Protein sequence: CASSLAGDRQETQYF.

The rearrangement joins TRBV6-2 or TRBV6-3 to TRBJ2-2; 9 bases match TRBD2. V lost 4 bases and J lost 4; bases outside the gene matches: 7. The CDR3 is made up of 16 amino acids. The germline V gene has CDR1 MNHEY and CDR2 SVGEGT. The CDR3 bases are TGTGCCAGCAGTTTCGTGGCGGGAGGGGGCACCGGGGAGCTGTTTTTT. This gives the protein CASSFVAGGGTGELFF.

The J gene is TRBJ2-4, the V gene TRBV19, with D possibly being TRBD1 (5 bases). Trimming took off 5 bases at V and 7 bases at J, with 15 bases between the two ends. CDR1 LNHDA and CDR2 SQIVND come from the germline V gene (reference sequence). CDR3 length: 14 amino acids. The DNA of the CDR3 is TGTGCCAGTAGTGCTCCAGGGAATGTGAACATTCAGTACTTC. It yields the protein CASSAPGNVNIQYF. The entire variable domain, with the rest obtained from reference TRBV19 and TRBJ2-4, is as follows: DGGITQSPKYLFRKEGQNVTLSCEQNLNHDAMYWYRQDPGQGLRLIYYSQIVNDFQKGDIAEGYSVSREKKESFPLTVTSAQKNPTAFYLCASSAPGNVNIQYFGAGTRLSVL.

The chain joins TRBV30 to TRBJ2-7; 8 bases are shared with TRBD1. This CDR3 region has 14 residues. Looked up from germline, CDR1 is GTSNPN and CDR2 is SVGIG (reference sequence). V dropped 2 bases and J dropped 0; count of bases not matched to a gene: 3. The CDR3 region is CAWSTGQGSYEQYF. The CDR3, as DNA: TGTGCCTGGAGTACAGGACAGGGCTCCTACGAGCAGTACTTC. The full variable domain, with the rest looked up from reference TRBV30 and TRBJ2-7, is SQTIHQWPATLVQPVGSPLSLECTVEGTSNPNLYWYRQAAGRGLQLLFYSVGIGQISSEVPQNLSASRPQDRQFILSSKKLLLSDSGFYLCAWSTGQGSYEQYFGPGTRLTVT.

Remarks on this clone: At one end, the junction sequence differs from germline, possibly due to a read error. The CDR3 DNA reads TGCGCCAGCAGCTTGGGGGTACCGGGACAAGGCCCCCCTTCGATCTTT. Translated: CASSLGVPGQGPPSIF. This rearrangement joins TRBV5-1 to TRBJ1-6; possible D gene TRBD1, 6 bases. Germline V CDR1 and CDR2: SGHRS, YFSETQ. The CDR3 consists of 16 residues.